The 7 T cell receptor beta chains below all came from one sample that was sequenced in a study of chemoradiotherapy in HPV16-positive cancers. Sequenced by immunoSEQ multiplex PCR; TCRdb stores in-frame clones only, minus some. The table records roughly 24,000 clones, around nine tenths of them present only once. This material consisted of blood, taken from a patient who underwent chemoradiotherapy. These receptors originate from a human donor with HPV-associated anogenital cancer.

This clone was seen only once. The chain has TRBV18 and TRBJ2-7, with TRBD2 identical over 13 bases. From germline, CDR1 is KGHSH and CDR2 LQKENI. Trimming removed 4 bases from V and 1 base from J; junction bases left unmatched: 4. The CDR3 is made up of 16 amino acids. The CDR3 coding sequence is TGTGCCAGCTCACTTAGGACTAGCGGGAGTTCCTACGAGCAGTACTTC. This gives the protein CASSLRTSGSSYEQYF.

This sequence joins TRBV5-6 and TRBJ2-7; 9 nucleotides match TRBD1. The CDR3 contains 15 residues. Germline V gene lookup returns CDR1 SGHDT and CDR2 YYEEEE. The trim removed 2 bases at V and 3 bases at J, leaving 6 bases unmatched. CDR3 sequence reads: CASSFQTGGFYEQYF. As DNA, the CDR3 is TGTGCCAGCAGCTTTCAGACAGGGGGATTCTACGAGCAGTACTTC.

The gene calls are TRBV4-3 and TRBJ1-2, with a weak D call TRBD1 (5 bases). V lost 5 bases and J lost 8, with 18 bases in between. The germline gives CDR1 LGHNA, CDR2 YSLEER. The CDR3 runs to 14 residues. CDR3 loop: CASSGRFGTWGYTF. CDR3 nucleotides: TGCGCCAGCAGCGGAAGGTTTGGGACTTGGGGCTACACCTTC.

The V gene is TRBV7-9, the J gene TRBJ1-1, with TRBD1 identical over 9 bases. From germline, CDR1 is SEHNR and CDR2 FQNEAQ (reference sequence). The CDR3 has 12 amino acids. V lost 4 bases to trimming and J lost 9 bases; unmatched junction nucleotides: 3. CDR3 amino acids: CASSSGQGKAFF. Written as DNA, the CDR3 is TGTGCCAGCAGCTCAGGACAGGGGAAAGCTTTCTTT.

This chain uses TRBV28 with TRBJ1-2; no reliable D call. The CDR3 loop spans 13 amino acids. The V and J ends lost 2 bases and 2 bases respectively, with 6 bases between them. Germline CDR1 and CDR2: MDHEN and SYDVKM. CDR3 region: CASSLVGNYGYTF. CDR3 nucleotide sequence: TGTGCCAGCAGTTTAGTAGGGAACTATGGCTACACCTTC.

This clone turned up a few times. V usage is TRBV28 and J usage is TRBJ1-5; D is undetermined. The germline V gene encodes CDR1 MDHEN and CDR2 SYDVKM. CDR3 length: 12 residues. V was cut by 10 bases and J by 6 bases, with 13 bases left in between. CDR3 DNA: TGTGCCACCTCCGTGGAGAGTCAGCCCCAGCATTTT. Protein: CATSVESQPQHF.

This clone appeared a few times. This chain joins TRBV5-4 and TRBJ2-4, with D possibly TRBD2 on 5 matching bases. Germline loops: CDR1 SGHNT, CDR2 YYREEE (reference sequence). With 4 bases removed from V and 8 bases from J, the gap between germline ends came to 10 bases. This CDR3 is 12 amino acids long. The CDR3 is CASSQDGDIQYF. The CDR3 coding sequence is TGTGCCAGCAGCCAGGACGGGGACATTCAGTACTTC.